The present entry profiles one T cell receptor beta chain with its context. Sequenced by immunoSEQ multiplex PCR; TCRdb stores in-frame clones only, minus some. The sample contains approximately 180,000 clones, about 83% of which appear only once. The data were taken from a study of cytomegalovirus exposure and HLA in healthy donors. CDR1 and CDR2 (germline): SGHVS, FQNEAQ. The V and J ends lost 5 bases and 6 bases, in that order; junction bases with no gene match: 8. This CDR3 contains 14 residues. This clonotype was obtained from a woman aged 18-29 years in good health and CMV-seronegative. The sample consisted of PBMCs. The rearrangement uses TRBV7-8 and TRBJ1-2, with 8 bases fitting TRBD1. CDR3 in amino acids: CASSRLGQGDGYTF. CDR3 nucleotides: TGTGCCAGCAGCCGTCTCGGACAGGGTGATGGCTACACCTTC.